These T cell receptor beta chains were read from a single sample in a study of T cell changes during pregnancy in multiple sclerosis. Clones were read by immunoSEQ multiplex PCR, and TCRdb kept only the in-frame ones, dropping some. The table includes tens of thousands of clones, about 91% detected once. The input for sequencing was CD4+ T cells from peripheral blood mononuclear cells, taken in the third trimester of pregnancy. These receptors came from a female donor in good health, enrolled as a control in a pregnancy study. Both conserved end residues are part of each CDR3. Each record gives: V gene, J gene, clone size, D gene, CDR3 length, CDR3 DNA, CDR3 protein. D genes are given only for firm matches. Clone sizes are given selectively: once, few, many, or a class where the clone is expanded.

>TRBV5-6|TRBJ2-5|NA|NA|15
TGTGCCAGCAGCTTGTTCCGCGCGGTACCAGAGACCCAGTACTTC
CASSLFRAVPETQYF
>TRBV5-5|TRBJ2-3|NA|NA|12
TGTGCCAGCAGCCCAGACACAGATACGCAGTATTTT
CASSPDTDTQYF
>TRBV19|TRBJ1-1|NA|NA|17
TGTGCCAGTAGTACCGCCCTGGGGGAGGGTTTGAGGGCTGAAGCTTTCTTT
CASSTALGEGLRAEAFF
>TRBV7-2|TRBJ2-5|NA|NA|15
TGTGCCAGCAGCTTAGAAGCCAGCTGGAGGGAGACCCAGTACTTC
CASSLEASWRETQYF
>TRBV19|TRBJ2-7|NA|NA|14
TGTGCCAGTAGTAACGGGCAGGGGTTGAACGAGCAGTACTTC
CASSNGQGLNEQYF
>TRBV6-5|TRBJ2-1|NA|TRBD2|15
TGTGCCAGCAGTCCCGGACTAGCGGGGCTGAATGAGCAGTTCTTC
CASSPGLAGLNEQFF
>TRBV11-2|TRBJ1-1|NA|NA|15
TGTGCCAGCAGCTTAAGGTTCGGCGAGGGCACTGAAGCTTTCTTT
CASSLRFGEGTEAFF
>TRBV9|TRBJ1-1|NA|TRBD1|15
TGTGCCAGCACAAGGACAGGGACAATGAACACTGAAGCTTTCTTT
CASTRTGTMNTEAFF
>TRBV9|TRBJ1-3|NA|TRBD1|17
TGTGCCAGCAGCGTAGAGGGACAGGGGGCTACTGGAAACACCATATATTTT
CASSVEGQGATGNTIYF
>TRBV5-1|TRBJ1-4|NA|NA|14
TGCGCCAGCAGCTTGAGCGGGCCAAATGAAAAACTGTTTTTT
CASSLSGPNEKLFF
>TRBV11-1|TRBJ1-1|NA|NA|17
TGTGCCAGCAGCTTATTAGCAGGGATTTTTTTGAACACTGAAGCTTTCTTT
CASSLLAGIFLNTEAFF
>TRBV4-2|TRBJ1-5|NA|NA|16
TGTGCCAGCAGCCAGCTGGAGGGTAGGGGCAATCAGCCCCAGCATTTT
CASSQLEGRGNQPQHF
>TRBV7-2|TRBJ1-2|NA|NA|14
TGTGCCAGCAGCTTAGTGACCGGGGATAGAGGCTACACCTTC
CASSLVTGDRGYTF
>TRBV11-3|TRBJ1-1|NA|NA|13
TGTGCCAGCAGCTTGTCAGGGAACACTGAAGCTTTCTTT
CASSLSGNTEAFF
>TRBV11-2|TRBJ1-2|NA|TRBD1|12
TGTGCCAGCTCATCAGGGGGCTCTTGGTACACCTTC
CASSSGGSWYTF
>TRBV2|TRBJ2-2|NA|NA|13
TGTGCCAGCTCAGGGTCGGGCACCGGGGAGCTGTTTTTT
CASSGSGTGELFF
>TRBV4-3|TRBJ2-7|NA|TRBD1|15
TGCGCCAGCAGCCCAGAGACAGGGGTCTCGTACGAGCAGTACTTC
CASSPETGVSYEQYF
>TRBV5-8|TRBJ1-3|once|NA|16
TGTGCCAGCAGCTTGGAGGGCGGGTACTCTGGAAACACCATATATTTT
CASSLEGGYSGNTIYF
>TRBV7-2|TRBJ1-3|NA|TRBD1|15
TGTGCCAGCAGCTTAGCAGGGGGCGGTGGAAACACCATATATTTT
CASSLAGGGGNTIYF
>TRBV19|TRBJ2-7|NA|NA|13
TGTGCCAGTAGTATAGATGGGCAGTACGAGCAGTACTTC
CASSIDGQYEQYF
>TRBV7-2|TRBJ2-7|NA|TRBD1|18
TGTGCCAGCAGCTTAGCCTCATCAAGGGGACAGGGTACCTACGAGCAGTACTTC
CASSLASSRGQGTYEQYF
>TRBV2|TRBJ1-3|once|TRBD1|16
TGTGCCAGCAGGTTCACAGGGGGGGTCTCTGGAAACACCATATATTTT
CASRFTGGVSGNTIYF
>TRBV30|TRBJ2-3|NA|TRBD2|15
TGTGCCTGGGGCTGGACTAGCGGGGGAACAGATACGCAGTATTTT
CAWGWTSGGTDTQYF
>TRBV7-9|TRBJ1-2|NA|NA|18
TGTGCCAGCAGCTTCCCGGAGATGGTCAGGACACCAAACTATGGCTACACCTTC
CASSFPEMVRTPNYGYTF
>TRBV11-2|TRBJ2-2|NA|TRBD2|15
TGTGCCAGCAGCTTATCCGGGGGGACCACCGGGGAGCTGTTTTTT
CASSLSGGTTGELFF
>TRBV11-3|TRBJ2-4|NA|TRBD1|14
TGTGCCAGCAGCTCCACAGGGGCGGCGAACATTCAGTACTTC
CASSSTGAANIQYF
>TRBV5-1|TRBJ2-1|once|TRBD2|16
TGCGCCAGCAGCACTATAATTAGCGGGGCGCACAATGAGCAGTTCTTC
CASSTIISGAHNEQFF
>TRBV11-2|TRBJ1-1|once|TRBD1|16
TGTGCCAGCAGCGCCCTACAGGGGGCGGGTGGCACTGAAGCTTTCTTT
CASSALQGAGGTEAFF
>TRBV18|TRBJ2-1|NA|NA|15
TGTGCCAGCTCACCGGCCGGGGGTACCGATAATGAGCAGTTCTTC
CASSPAGGTDNEQFF
>TRBV7-2|TRBJ1-3|NA|NA|14
TGTGCCAGCAGCCGAGTGGGCACTGGAAACACCATATATTTT
CASSRVGTGNTIYF
>TRBV30|TRBJ1-2|NA|NA|13
TGTGCCTGGAGTCCCTCGGGGGGAGTTGGCTACACCTTC
CAWSPSGGVGYTF
>TRBV7-3|TRBJ2-1|NA|TRBD1|15
TGTGCCAGCAGCTTAGGGACAGGACTTTACAATGAGCAGTTCTTC
CASSLGTGLYNEQFF
>TRBV19|TRBJ1-1|NA|TRBD1|13
TGTGCCAGTAGCCCGGGACAGTACTTTGAGGCTTTCTTT
CASSPGQYFEAFF
>TRBV6-6|TRBJ1-2|NA|NA|14
TGTGCCAGCAGTTACTCCGGAGCTCTTTATGGCTACACCTTC
CASSYSGALYGYTF
>TRBV7-2|TRBJ1-1|NA|TRBD1|16
TGTGCCAGCAGCTTAGCGCCCGGGACAGTGAACACTGAAGCTTTCTTT
CASSLAPGTVNTEAFF
>TRBV11-2|TRBJ2-2|NA|NA|15
TGTGCCAGCAGCTCCGACGACTACAACACCGGGGAGCTGTTTTTT
CASSSDDYNTGELFF
>TRBV30|TRBJ1-3|NA|TRBD1|15
TGTGCCTGGAGTCCCACCGACAGGGCTGGAAACACCATATATTTT
CAWSPTDRAGNTIYF
>TRBV6-6|TRBJ2-1|once|TRBD2|15
TGTGCCAGCAGCTACGGACTAGCGGACGACAATGAGCAGTTCTTC
CASSYGLADDNEQFF
>TRBV11-3|TRBJ2-7|NA|TRBD1|16
TGTGCCAGCAGCTTAGATCAAAGGACAGGGGGTCTCGAGCAGTACTTC
CASSLDQRTGGLEQYF